These 13 T cell receptor beta chains were all obtained from the same sample, sequenced in a study of beta chain features in type 1 diabetes. Since all of the isolated RNA was reverse transcribed, expressed TCRB transcripts were what got sequenced. Profiling relied on immunoSEQ multiplex PCR, and the TCRdb table lists in-frame clones only, not all of them. The repertoire holds under 400,000 clones, with 14% as singletons. What was sequenced was central memory CD4+ T cells from blood. These receptors were obtained from a man aged 25-40 years in good health.

This clone has at least ten counts. The chain joins TRBV4-1 to TRBJ1-1; D is unclear. The germline gives CDR1 MGHRA, CDR2 YSYEKL. The V end was cut by 0 bases, the J end by 1 base, with 9 bases between. The CDR3 covers 15 residues. The CDR3 here is CASSQDQLPNTEAFF. DNA of the CDR3: TGCGCCAGCAGCCAAGATCAGCTTCCGAACACTGAAGCTTTCTTT.

The chain joins TRBV7-2 to TRBJ2-1; the match to TRBD2 covers 7 bases. The V gene end was trimmed by 5 bases and the J gene end by 5 bases; junction bases not matched to a gene: 9. Germline V gene data show CDR1 as SGHTA and CDR2 as FQGNSA. The CDR3 is 15 residues long. This CDR3 reads CASSHRGVLHNEQFF. The DNA of the CDR3 is TGTGCCAGCAGCCATCGGGGGGTCCTTCACAATGAGCAGTTCTTC.

J is TRBJ1-1 and V is TRBV23-1; 9 bases line up with TRBD1. TRBV23-1 is an ORF, with its function uncertain. This CDR3 has 15 residues. The trim removed 7 bases at V and 3 bases at J, leaving 9 bases unmatched. In DNA form, the CDR3 reads TGCGCCAGCACTTACTCCGGACAGGGGTACACTGAAGCTTTCTTT. Translation: CASTYSGQGYTEAFF.

This clone appeared a few times. The rearrangement joins TRBV27 to TRBJ2-2; D is undetermined. Trimming took off 3 bases at V and 3 bases at J, with 5 bases between the two ends. Germline V gene sequence: CDR1 MNHEY, CDR2 SMNVEV (reference sequence). This CDR3 region has 13 residues. The CDR3 coding sequence is TGTGCCAGCAGTTTCGCCCACACCGGGGAGCTGTTTTTT. This translates into CASSFAHTGELFF.

The sample holds a few counts of this clone. This chain joins TRBV19 and TRBJ2-6; D call uncertain. CDR1 is LNHDA, CDR2 SQIVND, per germline (reference sequence). Trimming removed 5 bases from V and 0 bases from J, with 11 bases in between. The CDR3 extends over 16 amino acids. The CDR3 DNA reads TGTGCCAGTAGTGGACGATTAAGCTCTGGGGCCAACGTCCTGACTTTC. Residues: CASSGRLSSGANVLTF.

This clone was seen ten or more times. This chain links TRBV18 with TRBJ2-7; 9 nucleotides agree with TRBD1. Germline lookup yields CDR1 KGHSH and CDR2 LQKENI. The CDR3 is 14 residues long. Unmatched junction bases numbered 7, after V lost 5 bases and J lost 5 bases. The CDR3 is CASSTRTGENEQYF. CDR3 coding DNA: TGTGCCAGCTCAACGAGGACAGGGGAGAACGAGCAGTACTTC.

This clone has a handful of counts. V usage is TRBV4-1 and J usage is TRBJ2-3, with TRBD2 as a possible D gene (5 bases). Deletions cut 0 bases from V and 4 bases from J, with 11 bases between. This CDR3 comprises 15 residues. Germline values: CDR1 MGHRA, CDR2 YSYEKL. DNA of the CDR3: TGCGCCAGCAGCCAAGACTTTCTGGGAGCAGATACGCAGTATTTT. Its translation is CASSQDFLGADTQYF.

This clone was counted once. The J gene is TRBJ1-1, the V gene TRBV28, with TRBD1 matching 9 bases. The germline V gene encodes CDR1 MDHEN and CDR2 SYDVKM. The CDR3 covers 15 residues. V trimming: 2 bases; J trimming: 8 bases; junction bases outside the gene matches: 9. CDR3 in amino acids: CASSLPGQGRIEAFF. CDR3 nucleotide sequence: TGTGCCAGCAGTTTACCGGGACAGGGTCGAATAGAAGCTTTCTTT.

The chain carries TRBV5-4 and TRBJ1-2; D call uncertain. The CDR3 totals 14 residues. The V gene lost 0 bases and the J gene lost 4 bases, with 10 bases spanning the gap. Germline V gene data show CDR1 as SGHNT and CDR2 as YYREEE (reference sequence). The CDR3 is CASSLGPTPYGYTF. As DNA, the CDR3 is TGTGCCAGCAGCTTGGGACCAACTCCCTATGGCTACACCTTC.

This clone was found a few times. The chain carries TRBV5-4 and TRBJ1-6; D not certain. Per the germline V gene, CDR1 is SGHNT and CDR2 is YYREEE (reference sequence). The V end lost 6 bases, the J end lost 6 bases, and 7 bases lay between the germline ends. This CDR3 is built from 12 residues. In DNA form, the CDR3 reads TGTGCCAGCAACCTAGGTAATTCACCCCTCCACTTT. Protein: CASNLGNSPLHF. The whole variable domain, remainder taken from reference TRBV5-4 and TRBJ1-6, is ETGVTQSPTHLIKTRGQQVTLRCSSQSGHNTVSWYQQALGQGPQFIFQYYREEENGRGNFPPRFSGLQFPNYSSELNVNALELDDSALYLCASNLGNSPLHFGNGTRLTVT.

The rearrangement joins TRBV11-3 to TRBJ1-5; TRBD1 matches at 7 bases. J gave up 7 bases and V 4 bases, and 10 bases lay outside the gene matches. CDR1 is SGHNT, CDR2 YENEEA, per germline. The CDR3 loop spans 15 amino acids. CDR3 residues: CASSSYRGRSQPQHF. DNA of the CDR3: TGTGCCAGCAGCTCATACAGGGGCAGGAGCCAGCCCCAGCATTTT.

A few counts support this clone. This chain links TRBV6-5 with TRBJ2-5; D is perhaps TRBD1 or TRBD2 (5 bases each). Germline CDR1 reads MNHEY; CDR2 reads SVGAGI. The CDR3 contains 15 residues. The V end was cut by 6 bases, the J end by 3 bases, with 17 bases between. The CDR3 here is CASRHHRDGEETQYF. CDR3 coding DNA: TGTGCCAGCAGACATCACCGGGACGGAGAAGAGACCCAGTACTTC.

This clone was seen many times. The V call is TRBV6-1, the J call TRBJ2-1, with D possibly matching TRBD2 (6 bases). CDR1 and CDR2 (germline): MNHNS, SASEGT. The CDR3 length is 12 residues. The V end lost 3 bases, the J end lost 12 bases, and 12 bases lay between the germline ends. The CDR3 loop is CASSDGGKGQFF. The CDR3 DNA is TGTGCCAGCAGTGATGGGGGGAAGGGGCAGTTCTTC.